Reported below is one T cell receptor (beta chain). This sample includes further DNA sequences coding for the same CDR3. This record belongs to a study of shared clonotypes between healthy human individuals. V was cut by 0 bases and J by 8 bases, with 8 bases left in between. This CDR3 region has 12 residues. Germline V CDR1 and CDR2: SGDLS, YYNGEE. Repertoires were generated with immunoSEQ multiplex PCR, while TCRdb's copy carries only in-frame clones and drops some. Of 2 million to 2.5 million clones in the sample, 90% to 95% were seen once. The rearrangement joins TRBV9 to TRBJ1-2; D is ambiguous. The sample was naive CD4+ T cells from PBMCs. Sample subset: CD45RA+ positively selected. The TCR comes from a man in his late teens or twenties in good health. Some clones in this sample may be carry-over from other donors' samples. Here the CDR3 DNA reads TGTGCCAGCAGCGTAGGGGTGGGCGGCTACACCTTC. Translated: CASSVGVGGYTF.